A selection of T cell receptor beta chains follows, all from one sample in a study of blood T cell repertoires in COVID-19. Libraries were prepared by immunoSEQ multiplex PCR; TCRdb keeps only in-frame clonotypes and omits some of them. This sample has 100,000 to 150,000 clones, with 78% found just once. Sequencing was done on a sample of peripheral blood. The origin of the receptors is a man in his 70s with acute or convalescent COVID-19. Both conserved end residues are trimmed from each CDR3.

j_call: TRBJ1-5
v_call: TRBV4-1
cdr3_aa: ASSRGTGGDQPQH

j_call: TRBJ1-1
v_call: TRBV7-2
cdr3_aa: ASSLVRGYTEAF

j_call: TRBJ2-5
v_call: TRBV27
cdr3_aa: ASGTGFQETQY

j_call: TRBJ1-3
v_call: TRBV25-1
cdr3_aa: ASSDNSGGRGNTIY

j_call: TRBJ1-2
v_call: TRBV5-1
cdr3_aa: ASSLEGQGYAGYT

j_call: TRBJ2-7
v_call: TRBV5-6
cdr3_aa: ASSLGQSSYEQY

j_call: TRBJ1-5
v_call: TRBV27
cdr3_aa: ASSCLGGLLNQPQH

j_call: TRBJ1-6
v_call: TRBV6-5
cdr3_aa: ASSTRGANNSPLH

j_call: TRBJ2-3
v_call: TRBV5-4
cdr3_aa: ASKYNTGENTDTQY

j_call: TRBJ2-1
v_call: TRBV6-5
cdr3_aa: ASSYWDRGLKNEQF

j_call: TRBJ2-3
v_call: TRBV6-2/TRBV6-3
cdr3_aa: ASSYSRASGGARTTDTQY

j_call: TRBJ2-1
v_call: TRBV4-2
cdr3_aa: ASSQAAGRNEQF

j_call: TRBJ1-4
v_call: TRBV6-4
cdr3_aa: ASSPRGTGGKEIVLF

j_call: TRBJ1-6
v_call: TRBV19
cdr3_aa: ASSPSSGPVDNSPLH

j_call: TRBJ1-5
v_call: TRBV11-2
cdr3_aa: ASSPGLSSNQPQH

j_call: TRBJ1-1
v_call: TRBV19
cdr3_aa: ASRAGGAVNTEAF

j_call: TRBJ2-5
v_call: TRBV4-1
cdr3_aa: ASSLGGTAIQETQY

j_call: TRBJ1-2
v_call: TRBV4-1
cdr3_aa: ASSLDRDRDYQNYYGYT

j_call: TRBJ1-6
v_call: TRBV7-2
cdr3_aa: ASSLRISNSPLH

j_call: TRBJ2-7
v_call: TRBV7-9
cdr3_aa: ASSLGTANEQY

j_call: TRBJ1-5
v_call: TRBV4-2
cdr3_aa: ASSQVPTGGGLNQPQH

j_call: TRBJ1-5
v_call: TRBV2
cdr3_aa: ASSQGSRQPQH

j_call: TRBJ1-1
v_call: TRBV7-2
cdr3_aa: AITGYTEAF

j_call: TRBJ1-5
v_call: TRBV7-8
cdr3_aa: ASSRTGGGAQPQH

j_call: TRBJ2-3
v_call: TRBV24-1
cdr3_aa: ATSDLDWAGTDTQY

j_call: TRBJ1-2
v_call: TRBV6-5
cdr3_aa: ASSYTGQIYGYT

j_call: TRBJ2-2
v_call: TRBV19
cdr3_aa: ASTYGRGDNTGELF

j_call: TRBJ2-3
v_call: TRBV5-1
cdr3_aa: ASSSTGHSTDTQY

j_call: TRBJ1-2
v_call: TRBV4-1
cdr3_aa: ASSQAVAGTPGGYGYT

j_call: TRBJ1-1
v_call: TRBV6-5
cdr3_aa: ASRNLMEVGTEAF

j_call: TRBJ1-4
v_call: TRBV4-2
cdr3_aa: ASSVGGEKLF

j_call: TRBJ1-1
v_call: TRBV7-3
cdr3_aa: ASSLDRSNTEAF

j_call: TRBJ1-2
v_call: TRBV6-5
cdr3_aa: ASSYSGTGVGYT

j_call: TRBJ1-2
v_call: TRBV15
cdr3_aa: ATSRENSPYGYT

j_call: TRBJ2-1
v_call: TRBV10-3
cdr3_aa: AMRDRGNNEQF

j_call: TRBJ1-6
v_call: TRBV3-1/TRBV3-2
cdr3_aa: ASSQGAKDSPLH

j_call: TRBJ1-4
v_call: TRBV25-1
cdr3_aa: ASSDGQGGEKLF